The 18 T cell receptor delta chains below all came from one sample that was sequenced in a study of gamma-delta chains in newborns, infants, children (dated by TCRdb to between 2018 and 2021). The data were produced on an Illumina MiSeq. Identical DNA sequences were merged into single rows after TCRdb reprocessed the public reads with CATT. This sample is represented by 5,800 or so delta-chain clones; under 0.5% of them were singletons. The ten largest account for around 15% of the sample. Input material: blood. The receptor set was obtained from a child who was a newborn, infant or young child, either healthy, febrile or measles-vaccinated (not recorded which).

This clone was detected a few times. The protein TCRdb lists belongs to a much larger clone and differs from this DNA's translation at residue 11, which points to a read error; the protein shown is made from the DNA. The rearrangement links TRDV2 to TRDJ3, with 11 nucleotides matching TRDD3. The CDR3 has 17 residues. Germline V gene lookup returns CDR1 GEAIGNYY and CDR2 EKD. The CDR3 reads CACDTWGIRWYTRQMFF. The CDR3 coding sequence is TGTGCCTGTGACACCTGGGGGATACGCTGGTACACCCGACAGATGTTTTTC.

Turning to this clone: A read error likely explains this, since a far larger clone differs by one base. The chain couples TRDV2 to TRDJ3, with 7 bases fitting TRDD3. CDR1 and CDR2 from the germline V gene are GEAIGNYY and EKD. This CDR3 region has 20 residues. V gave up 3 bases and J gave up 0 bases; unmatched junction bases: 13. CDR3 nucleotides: TGTGCCTGTGACGTCGTTGTGGATACGGTAAACTCCTGGGACACCCGACAGATGTTTTTC. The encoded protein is CACDVVVDTVNSWDTRQMFF.

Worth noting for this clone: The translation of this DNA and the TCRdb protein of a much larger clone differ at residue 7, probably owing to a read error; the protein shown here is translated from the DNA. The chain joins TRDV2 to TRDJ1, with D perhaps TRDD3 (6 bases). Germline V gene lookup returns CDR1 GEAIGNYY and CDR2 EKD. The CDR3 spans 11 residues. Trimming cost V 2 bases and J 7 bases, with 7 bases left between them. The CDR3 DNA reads TGTGCCTGTGACATGGGGGGTAAACTCATCTTT. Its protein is CACDMGGKLIF.

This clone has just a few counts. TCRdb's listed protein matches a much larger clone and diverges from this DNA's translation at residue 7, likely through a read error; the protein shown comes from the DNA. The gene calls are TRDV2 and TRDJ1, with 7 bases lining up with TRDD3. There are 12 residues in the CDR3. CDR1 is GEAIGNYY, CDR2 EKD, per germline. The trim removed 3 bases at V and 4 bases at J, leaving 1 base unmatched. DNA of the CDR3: TGTGCCTGTGACTGGGGGAACGATAAACTCATCTTT. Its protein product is CACDWGNDKLIF.

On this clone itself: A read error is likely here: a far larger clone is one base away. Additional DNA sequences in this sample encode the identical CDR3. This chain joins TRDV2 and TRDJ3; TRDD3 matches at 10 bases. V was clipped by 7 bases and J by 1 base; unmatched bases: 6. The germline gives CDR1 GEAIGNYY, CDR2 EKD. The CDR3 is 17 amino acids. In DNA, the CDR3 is TGTGCCTGCGATGAACTGGGGGATTCCTGGGACACCCGACAGATGTTTTTC. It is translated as CACDELGDSWDTRQMFF.

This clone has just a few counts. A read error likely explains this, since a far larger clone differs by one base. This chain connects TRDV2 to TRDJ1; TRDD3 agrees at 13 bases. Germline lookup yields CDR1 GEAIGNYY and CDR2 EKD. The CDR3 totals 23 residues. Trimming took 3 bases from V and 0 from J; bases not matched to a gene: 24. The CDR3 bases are TGTGCCTGTGACCCCAAGCTACCCTTCAACCTACTGGGGGATACGGTGTACACCGATAAACTCATCTTT. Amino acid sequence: CACDPKLPFNLLGDTVYTDKLIF.

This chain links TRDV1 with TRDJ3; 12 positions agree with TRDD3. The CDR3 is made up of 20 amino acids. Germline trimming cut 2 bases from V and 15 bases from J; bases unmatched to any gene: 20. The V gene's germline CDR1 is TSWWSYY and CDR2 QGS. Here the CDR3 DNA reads TGTGCTCTTGGGGAAAACCTGGGGGATACGGGCTCCTGGGACACCTTACAGATGTTTTTC. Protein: CALGENLGDTGSWDTLQMFF.

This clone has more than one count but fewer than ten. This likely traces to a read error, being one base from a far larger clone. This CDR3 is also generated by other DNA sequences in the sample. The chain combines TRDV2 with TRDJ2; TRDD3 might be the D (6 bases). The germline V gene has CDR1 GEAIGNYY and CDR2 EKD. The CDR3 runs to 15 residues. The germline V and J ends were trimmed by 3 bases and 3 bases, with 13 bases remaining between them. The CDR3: CACDVLGDMTAQLFF. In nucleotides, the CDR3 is TGTGCCTGTGACGTACTGGGAGATATGACAGCACAACTCTTCTTT.

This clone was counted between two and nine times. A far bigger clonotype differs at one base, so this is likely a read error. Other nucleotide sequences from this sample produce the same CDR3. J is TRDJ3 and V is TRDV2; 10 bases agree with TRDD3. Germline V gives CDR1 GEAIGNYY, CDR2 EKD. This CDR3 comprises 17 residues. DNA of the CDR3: TGTGCCTGTGACACCGTTGGGGGATACTGGGACACCCGGCAGATGTTTTTC. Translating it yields CACDTVGGYWDTRQMFF.

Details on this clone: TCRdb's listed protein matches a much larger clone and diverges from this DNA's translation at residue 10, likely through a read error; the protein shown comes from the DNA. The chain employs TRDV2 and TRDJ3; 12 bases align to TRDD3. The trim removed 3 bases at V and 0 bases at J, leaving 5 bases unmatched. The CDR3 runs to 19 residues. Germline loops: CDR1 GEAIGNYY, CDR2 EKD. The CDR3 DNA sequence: TGTGCCTGTGACGTACTGGGGGATACAGGCTCCTGGGACACCCGACAGATGTTTTTC. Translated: CACDVLGDTGSWDTRQMFF.

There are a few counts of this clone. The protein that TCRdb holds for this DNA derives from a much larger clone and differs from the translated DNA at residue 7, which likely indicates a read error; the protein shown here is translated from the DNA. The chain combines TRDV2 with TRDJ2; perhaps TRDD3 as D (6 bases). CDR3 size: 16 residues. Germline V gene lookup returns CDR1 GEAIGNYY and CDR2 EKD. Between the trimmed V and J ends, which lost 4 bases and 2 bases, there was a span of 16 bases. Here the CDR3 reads CACDYLRDRLTAQLFF. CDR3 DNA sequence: TGTGCCTGTGATTACCTGAGGGATAGGTTGACAGCACAACTCTTCTTT.

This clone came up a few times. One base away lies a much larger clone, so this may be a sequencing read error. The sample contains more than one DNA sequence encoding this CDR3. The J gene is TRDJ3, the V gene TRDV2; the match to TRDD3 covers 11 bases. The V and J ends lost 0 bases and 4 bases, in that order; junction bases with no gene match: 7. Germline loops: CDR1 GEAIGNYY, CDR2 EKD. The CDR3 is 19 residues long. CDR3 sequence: CACDTWGIRGEWDTRQMFF. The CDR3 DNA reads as TGTGCCTGTGACACCTGGGGGATACGCGGGGAGTGGGACACCCGACAGATGTTTTTC.

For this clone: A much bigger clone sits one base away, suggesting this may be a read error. Written as DNA, the CDR3 is TGTGCTCTTGGGGAATGTCTTACGCACTGGGGGTTGGCTTTGACAGCACAACTCTTCTTT. Protein sequence: CALGECLTHWGLALTAQLFF. The chain couples TRDV1 to TRDJ2, with TRDD3 identical over 8 bases. The J segment lost 0 bases and the V segment lost 2 bases, leaving 14 bases of the junction unmatched. The germline V gene encodes CDR1 TSWWSYY and CDR2 QGS. The CDR3 loop spans 20 amino acids.

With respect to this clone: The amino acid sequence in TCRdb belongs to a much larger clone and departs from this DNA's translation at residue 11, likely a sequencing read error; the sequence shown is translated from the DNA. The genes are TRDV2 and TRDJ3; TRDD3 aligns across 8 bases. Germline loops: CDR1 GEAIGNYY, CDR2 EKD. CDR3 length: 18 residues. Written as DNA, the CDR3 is TGTGCCTGTGACACCCTCTGGGGGAGCTCCCGGGACACCCGACAGATGTTTTTC. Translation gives CACDTLWGSSRDTRQMFF.

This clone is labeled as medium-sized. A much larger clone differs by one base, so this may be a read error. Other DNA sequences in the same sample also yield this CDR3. The chain's CDR3 is CACDFLLGDTDKLIF. The DNA of the CDR3 is TGTGCCTGTGACTTCCTACTGGGGGATACCGATAAGCTCATCTTT. V usage is TRDV2 and J usage is TRDJ1; TRDD3 matches 12 bases. Germline CDR1 and CDR2: GEAIGNYY and EKD. The CDR3 runs 15 residues.

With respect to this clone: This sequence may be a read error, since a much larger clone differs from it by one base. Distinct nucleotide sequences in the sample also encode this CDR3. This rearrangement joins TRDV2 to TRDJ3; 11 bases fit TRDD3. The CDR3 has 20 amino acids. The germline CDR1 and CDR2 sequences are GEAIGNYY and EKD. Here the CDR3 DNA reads TGTGCCTGCGACACCGTACTGGGGGATAGCAGCTCCTGGGACACCCGACAGATGTTTTTC. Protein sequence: CACDTVLGDSSSWDTRQMFF.

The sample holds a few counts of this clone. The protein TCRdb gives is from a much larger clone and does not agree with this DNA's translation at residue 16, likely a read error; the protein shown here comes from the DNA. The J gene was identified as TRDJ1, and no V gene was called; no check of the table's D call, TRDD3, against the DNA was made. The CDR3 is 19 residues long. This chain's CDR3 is CACDTPGGGYDPYTDNLIF. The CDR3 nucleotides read TGTGCCTGTGACACACCTGGGGGGGGATACGACCCGTACACCGATAACCTCATCTTT.

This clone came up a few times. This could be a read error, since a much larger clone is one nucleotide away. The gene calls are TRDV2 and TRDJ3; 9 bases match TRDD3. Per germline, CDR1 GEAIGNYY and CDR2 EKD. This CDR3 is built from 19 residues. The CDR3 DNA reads TGTGCCCGTGACACCGTACTGGGGGACGGATCCTGGGACACCCGACAGATGTTTTTC. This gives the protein CARDTVLGDGSWDTRQMFF.